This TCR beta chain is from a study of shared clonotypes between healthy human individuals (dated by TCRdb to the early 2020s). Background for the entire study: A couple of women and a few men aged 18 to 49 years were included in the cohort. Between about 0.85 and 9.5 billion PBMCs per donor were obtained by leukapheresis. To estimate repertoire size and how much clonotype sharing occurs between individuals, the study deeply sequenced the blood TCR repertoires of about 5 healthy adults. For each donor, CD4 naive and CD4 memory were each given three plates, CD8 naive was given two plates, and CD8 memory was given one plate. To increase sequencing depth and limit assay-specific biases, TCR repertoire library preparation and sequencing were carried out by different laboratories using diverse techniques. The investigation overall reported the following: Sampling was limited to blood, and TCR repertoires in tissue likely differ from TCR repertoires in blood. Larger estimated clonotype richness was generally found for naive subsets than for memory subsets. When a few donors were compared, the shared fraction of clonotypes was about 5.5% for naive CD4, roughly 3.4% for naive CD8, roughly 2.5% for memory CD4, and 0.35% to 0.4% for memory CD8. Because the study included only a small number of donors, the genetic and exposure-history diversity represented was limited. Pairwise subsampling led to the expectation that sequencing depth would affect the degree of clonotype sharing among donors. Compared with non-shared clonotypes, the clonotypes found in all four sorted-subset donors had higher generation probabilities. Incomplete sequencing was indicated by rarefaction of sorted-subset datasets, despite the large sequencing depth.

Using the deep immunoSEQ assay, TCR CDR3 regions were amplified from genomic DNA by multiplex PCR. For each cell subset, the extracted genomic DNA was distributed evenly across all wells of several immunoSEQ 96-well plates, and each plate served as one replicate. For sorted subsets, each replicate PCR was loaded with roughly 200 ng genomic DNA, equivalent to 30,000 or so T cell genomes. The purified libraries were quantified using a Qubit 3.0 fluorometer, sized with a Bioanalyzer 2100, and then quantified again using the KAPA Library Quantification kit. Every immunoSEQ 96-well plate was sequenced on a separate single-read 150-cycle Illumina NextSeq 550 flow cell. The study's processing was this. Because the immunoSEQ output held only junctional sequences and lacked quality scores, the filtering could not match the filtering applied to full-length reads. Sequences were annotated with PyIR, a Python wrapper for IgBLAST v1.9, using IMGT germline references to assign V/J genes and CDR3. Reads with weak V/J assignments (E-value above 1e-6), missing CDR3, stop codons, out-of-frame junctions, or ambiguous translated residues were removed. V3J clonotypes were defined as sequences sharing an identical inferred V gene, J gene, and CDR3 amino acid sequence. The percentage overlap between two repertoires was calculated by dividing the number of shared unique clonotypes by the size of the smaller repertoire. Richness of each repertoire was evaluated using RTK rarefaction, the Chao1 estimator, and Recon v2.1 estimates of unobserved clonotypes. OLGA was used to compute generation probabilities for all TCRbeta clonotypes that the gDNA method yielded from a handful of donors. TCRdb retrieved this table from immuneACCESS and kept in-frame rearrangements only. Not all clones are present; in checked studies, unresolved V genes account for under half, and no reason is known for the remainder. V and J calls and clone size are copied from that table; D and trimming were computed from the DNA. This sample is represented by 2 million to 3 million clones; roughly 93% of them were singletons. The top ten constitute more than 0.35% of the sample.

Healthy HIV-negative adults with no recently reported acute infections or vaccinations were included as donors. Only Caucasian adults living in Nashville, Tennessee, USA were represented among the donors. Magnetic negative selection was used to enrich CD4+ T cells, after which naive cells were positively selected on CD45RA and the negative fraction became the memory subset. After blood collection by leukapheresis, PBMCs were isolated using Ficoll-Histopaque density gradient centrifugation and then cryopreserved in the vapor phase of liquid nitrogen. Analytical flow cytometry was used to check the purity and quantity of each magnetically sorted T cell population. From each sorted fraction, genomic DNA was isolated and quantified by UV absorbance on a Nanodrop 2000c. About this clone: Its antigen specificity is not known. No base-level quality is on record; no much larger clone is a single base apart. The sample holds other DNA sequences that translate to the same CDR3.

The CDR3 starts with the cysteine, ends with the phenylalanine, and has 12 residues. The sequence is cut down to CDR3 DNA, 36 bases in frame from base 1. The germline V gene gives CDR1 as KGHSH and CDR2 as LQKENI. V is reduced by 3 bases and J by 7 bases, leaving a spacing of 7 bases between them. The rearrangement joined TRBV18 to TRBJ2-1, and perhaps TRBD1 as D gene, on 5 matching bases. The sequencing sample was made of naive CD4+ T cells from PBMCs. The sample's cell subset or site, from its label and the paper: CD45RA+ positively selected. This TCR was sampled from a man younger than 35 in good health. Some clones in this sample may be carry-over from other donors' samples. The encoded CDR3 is CASSPTGNEQFF. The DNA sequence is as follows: TGTGCCAGCTCACCCACAGGAAATGAGCAGTTCTTC. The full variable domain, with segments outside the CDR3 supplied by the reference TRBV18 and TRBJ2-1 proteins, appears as NAGVMQNPRHLVRRRGQEARLRCSPMKGHSHVYWYRQLPEEGLKFMVYLQKENIIDESGMPKERFSAEFPKEGPSILRIQQVVRGDSAAYFCASSPTGNEQFFGPGTRLTVL.